The 23 T cell receptor beta chains given below trace back to one sample, sequenced in a study of cytomegalovirus exposure and HLA in healthy donors. The PCR had 60 Vbeta and 13 Jbeta primers. This table comes from immunoSEQ multiplex PCR, and its TCRdb copy is limited to in-frame clones, with some not included. In the table there are under 250,000 clones, around 80% of which are singletons. The specimen was PBMCs. The receptors were gathered from a man under 40 in good health and CMV-seronegative.

The chain has TRBV25-1 and TRBJ2-4; D is possibly TRBD2 (6 bases). The CDR3 is 14 residues long. Trimming removed 2 bases from V and 2 bases from J, with 7 bases in between. Per the germline V gene, CDR1 is MGHDK and CDR2 is SYGVNS. This CDR3 is CASSEGGSKNIQYF. The CDR3 DNA reads as TGTGCCAGCAGTGAAGGAGGGTCCAAAAACATTCAGTACTTC. Using reference TRBV25-1 and TRBJ2-4 for the parts outside the CDR3, the full variable domain is EADIYQTPRYLVIGTGKKITLECSQTMGHDKMYWYQQDPGMELHLIHYSYGVNSTEKGDLSSESTVSRIRTEHFPLTLESARPSHTSQYLCASSEGGSKNIQYFGAGTRLSVL.

This sequence joins TRBV27 and TRBJ2-5; 9 bases match TRBD1. CDR1 and CDR2 from the germline V gene are MNHEY and SMNVEV (reference sequence). The CDR3 length is 15 residues. The V and J ends lost 1 base and 5 bases, in that order; junction bases with no gene match: 5. The CDR3 region has the DNA TGTGCCAGCAGTTTATTGGACAGGGGAAACGAGACCCAGTACTTC. This sequence encodes CASSLLDRGNETQYF.

The CDR3 region is CASSRLGGPEEAFF. In DNA, the CDR3 is TGTGCCAGCAGTCGCTTGGGCGGGCCTGAGGAAGCTTTCTTT. The V call is TRBV7-9, the J call TRBJ1-1, with no clear D. V shed 6 bases and J shed 8 bases, with 19 bases lying between them. This CDR3 has 14 residues. Looked up from germline, CDR1 is SEHNR and CDR2 is FQNEAQ (reference sequence).

The chain recombines TRBV9 with TRBJ2-1; TRBD2 might be the D (6 bases). Looked up from germline, CDR1 is SGDLS and CDR2 is YYNGEE. This CDR3 region has 15 residues. V was clipped by 3 bases and J by 0 bases, with 10 bases between them. The CDR3: CASSALTSSYNEQFF. In DNA, the CDR3 is TGTGCCAGCAGCGCGTTGACTAGCTCCTACAATGAGCAGTTCTTC.

The rearrangement links TRBV9 to TRBJ2-5; 8 nucleotides match TRBD1. The CDR3 sequence is 15 residues long. Trimming cost V 3 bases and J 5 bases; bases outside gene matches: 9. The germline V gene encodes CDR1 SGDLS and CDR2 YYNGEE. Here the CDR3 reads CASSGETGAGETQYF. The DNA for the CDR3 is TGTGCCAGCAGCGGCGAGACAGGGGCGGGGGAGACCCAGTACTTC.

In this sample, this clone turned up once. This rearrangement joins TRBV2 to TRBJ1-5, with D hard to call. The CDR3 length is 12 residues. The germline CDR1 and CDR2 sequences are SNHLY and FYNNEI. Deletions cut 7 bases from V and 1 base from J, with 5 bases between. The CDR3 protein is CASKQSNQPQHF. CDR3 bases: TGTGCCAGCAAACAGAGCAATCAGCCCCAGCATTTT.

The rearrangement links TRBV6-5 to TRBJ2-1, with 7 bases identical to TRBD1. The germline V gene encodes CDR1 MNHEY and CDR2 SVGAGI. V shed 5 bases, J shed 2 bases, and the junction held 3 bases outside the gene matches. The CDR3 covers 14 residues. DNA of the CDR3: TGTGCCAGCAGTGGAGACAGGGCCTACAATGAGCAGTTCTTC. It encodes CASSGDRAYNEQFF.

The genes are TRBV7-6 and TRBJ1-5, with D possibly matching TRBD1 (5 bases). Trimming pared 1 base from V and 10 bases from J, leaving 11 bases between. The CDR3 is made up of 13 amino acids. In germline, CDR1 is SGHVS, CDR2 FNYEAQ. CDR3 bases: TGTGCCAGCAGCTTAGTCGCGGGGGGTCCCCAGCATTTT. It is translated as CASSLVAGGPQHF.

The V gene is TRBV23-1, the J gene TRBJ2-7; 10 bases line up with TRBD2. TRBV23-1 carries the ORF label, with uncertain function. This CDR3 contains 15 residues. The V and J ends lost 10 bases and 2 bases, in that order; junction bases with no gene match: 11. The CDR3 DNA follows: TGCGCCACCGCCTGGACTAGCGGAGCAGCCTACGAGCAGTACTTC. Translating it yields CATAWTSGAAYEQYF.

The chain couples TRBV6-6 to TRBJ1-1; D is unclear. V gave up 7 bases and J gave up 3 bases, with 12 bases separating them. Germline V gives CDR1 MNHNY, CDR2 SVGAGI (reference sequence). The CDR3 contains 13 residues. CDR3 DNA sequence: TGTGCCAGCAAGGTTAACCGGGACACTGAAGCTTTCTTT. This sequence encodes CASKVNRDTEAFF.

The genes are TRBV6-1 and TRBJ2-3, with 9 bases that match TRBD1. Germline V gene lookup returns CDR1 MNHNS and CDR2 SASEGT. The CDR3 runs 13 residues. V was clipped by 6 bases and J by 3 bases; unmatched bases: 1. DNA for the CDR3: TGTGCCAGCAGACAGGGGGCAACAGATACGCAGTATTTT. This codes for CASRQGATDTQYF.

The rearrangement links TRBV7-8 to TRBJ2-7, with 12 bases that match TRBD1. The germline gives CDR1 SGHVS, CDR2 FQNEAQ. The CDR3 is 16 amino acids. Losses at the gene ends were 5 bases for V and 6 bases for J; bases not matched to a gene: 11. CDR3 sequence (DNA): TGTGCCAGCAGCGCAGGGACAGGGGGCAATGTGGTCGAGCAGTACTTC. Residues: CASSAGTGGNVVEQYF. The variable domain in full, with the rest retrieved from reference TRBV7-8 and TRBJ2-7, is GAGVSQSPRYKVAKRGQDVALRCDPISGHVSLFWYQQALGQGPEFLTYFQNEAQLDKSGLPSDRFFAERPEGSVSTLKIQRTQQEDSAVYLCASSAGTGGNVVEQYFGPGTRLTVT.

The J gene is TRBJ2-5, the V gene TRBV4-2; 13 bases match TRBD2. The end of the DNA aligns better with TRBJ2-7, so the J call may be wrong. The CDR3 consists of 17 residues. In germline, CDR1 is LGHNA, CDR2 YNFKEQ. The CDR3 DNA follows: TGTGCCAGCAGCCAAGATCTTACTAGCGGGAGGGGGGACGAGCAGTACTTC. Amino acid sequence: CASSQDLTSGRGDEQYF.

The chain has TRBV7-3 and TRBJ2-3; 10 positions agree with TRBD2. The trim removed 5 bases at V and 2 bases at J, leaving 7 bases unmatched. Germline CDR1 SGHTA, CDR2 FQGTGA. This CDR3 has 16 amino acids. CDR3 DNA sequence: TGTGCCAGCAGCAAGGGGACTAGCGAGTTCACAGATACGCAGTATTTT. This sequence encodes CASSKGTSEFTDTQYF. Full variable domain (rest looked up from reference TRBV7-3 and TRBJ2-3): GAGVSQTPSNKVTEKGKYVELRCDPISGHTALYWYRQSLGQGPEFLIYFQGTGAADDSGLPNDRFFAVRPEGSVSTLKIQRTERGDSAVYLCASSKGTSEFTDTQYFGPGTRLTVL.

The sample holds one count of this clone. The V and J genes are TRBV4-1 and TRBJ2-7, with TRBD1 identical over 12 bases. Germline CDR1 is MGHRA and CDR2 is YSYEKL. This CDR3 has 16 amino acids. After removal of 3 bases from V and 5 bases from J, the junction contained 8 bases not matched to a gene. As DNA, the CDR3 is TGCGCCAGCAGCCATCTCGGGACAGGGGGCTTCCACGAGCAGTACTTC. Translation: CASSHLGTGGFHEQYF.

The V and J genes are TRBV9 and TRBJ2-5, with 8 bases matching TRBD1. The J segment lost 4 bases and the V segment lost 0 bases, leaving 8 bases of the junction unmatched. Germline V gene data show CDR1 as SGDLS and CDR2 as YYNGEE. The CDR3 is 16 amino acids. CDR3 nucleotides: TGTGCCAGCAGCGTAGAGGACAGGGCTGGCTCAGAGACCCAGTACTTC. Encoded protein: CASSVEDRAGSETQYF.

V gene TRBV4-2 combines with J gene TRBJ2-1; D not certain. This CDR3 is built from 16 residues. Trimming removed 0 bases from V and 2 bases from J, with 11 bases in between. The germline V gene has CDR1 LGHNA and CDR2 YNFKEQ. In DNA, the CDR3 is TGTGCCAGCAGCCAAGATCCACCCCGGGCCTACAATGAGCAGTTCTTC. This codes for CASSQDPPRAYNEQFF.

This clone was seen many times. This chain joins TRBV6-1 and TRBJ2-7, with D possibly matching TRBD1 (6 bases). Trimming took off 5 bases at V and 7 bases at J, with 18 bases between the two ends. This CDR3 is 14 amino acids long. Germline CDR1 MNHNS, CDR2 SASEGT. The CDR3 nucleotides read TGTGCCAGCAGTCCGACGACAGGAGGTAGGGAGCAGTACTTC. Its translation: CASSPTTGGREQYF.

CDR3 residues: CASSRGQGPYEQYF. The CDR3 coding sequence is TGCGCCAGCAGCCGGGGACAAGGTCCCTACGAGCAGTACTTC. V usage is TRBV5-1 and J usage is TRBJ2-7; D may be TRBD1 (6 bases). The CDR3 is made up of 14 amino acids. CDR1 and CDR2 from the germline V gene are SGHRS and YFSETQ. V was trimmed by 4 bases and J by 2 bases, leaving 13 bases between them.

The chain combines TRBV19 with TRBJ1-5; TRBD1 might be the D (5 bases). The CDR3 has 16 residues. Germline assignment: CDR1 LNHDA and CDR2 SQIVND (reference sequence). Trimming removed 7 bases at V and 1 base at J, with 17 bases between. The CDR3 loop is CASTRRGEESNQPQHF. DNA of the CDR3: TGTGCCAGTACTCGCCGAGGGGAGGAAAGCAATCAGCCCCAGCATTTT.

The chain links TRBV28 to TRBJ1-5; the D gene is possibly TRBD1 (6 bases). CDR1 MDHEN and CDR2 SYDVKM come from the germline V gene. V was shortened by 6 bases and J by 6 bases, with 18 bases between the two germline ends. The CDR3 sequence is 15 residues long. CDR3 sequence: CASRPPGTSGQPQHF. The CDR3 DNA follows: TGTGCCAGCAGACCCCCGGGGACAAGCGGTCAGCCCCAGCATTTT.

The chain employs TRBV20-1 and TRBJ2-7; D may be TRBD2 (5 bases). The CDR3 contains 11 residues. Germline CDR1 reads DFQATT; CDR2 reads SNEGSKA (reference sequence). V shed 6 bases and J shed 6 bases, with 12 bases lying between them. The CDR3 loop is CSATEETEQYF. CDR3 coding DNA: TGCAGTGCGACGGAGGAGACCGAGCAGTACTTC.

This rearrangement joins TRBV9 to TRBJ2-7; 8 bases are a match to TRBD2. The CDR3 is made up of 18 amino acids. Unmatched junction bases numbered 11, after V lost 0 bases and J lost 0 bases. Germline V gives CDR1 SGDLS, CDR2 YYNGEE. The CDR3: CASSVAPHTGGTSYEQYF. In nucleotides, the CDR3 is TGTGCCAGCAGCGTAGCGCCCCACACGGGGGGGACCTCCTACGAGCAGTACTTC.